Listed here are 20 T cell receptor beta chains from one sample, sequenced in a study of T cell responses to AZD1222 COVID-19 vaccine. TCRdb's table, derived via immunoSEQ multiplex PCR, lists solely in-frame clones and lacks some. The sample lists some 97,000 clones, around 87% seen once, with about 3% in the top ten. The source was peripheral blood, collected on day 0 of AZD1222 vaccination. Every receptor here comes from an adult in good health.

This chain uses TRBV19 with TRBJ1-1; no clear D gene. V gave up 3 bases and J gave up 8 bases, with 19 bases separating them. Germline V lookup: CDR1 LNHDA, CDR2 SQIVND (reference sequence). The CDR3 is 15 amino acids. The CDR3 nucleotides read TGTGCCAGTAGTATGGGCGCCGAGGCCCCCGGGGAAGCTTTCTTT. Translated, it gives CASSMGAEAPGEAFF.

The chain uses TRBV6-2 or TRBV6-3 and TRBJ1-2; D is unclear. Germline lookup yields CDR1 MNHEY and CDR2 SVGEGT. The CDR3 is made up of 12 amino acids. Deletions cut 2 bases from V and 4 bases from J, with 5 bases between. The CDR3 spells CASSYDGYGYTF. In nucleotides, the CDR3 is TGTGCCAGCAGTTACGATGGCTATGGCTACACCTTC.

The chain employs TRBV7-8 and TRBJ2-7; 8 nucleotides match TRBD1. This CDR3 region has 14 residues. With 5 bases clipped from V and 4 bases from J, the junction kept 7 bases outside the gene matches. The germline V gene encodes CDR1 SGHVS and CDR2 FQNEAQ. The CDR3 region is CASSPMQGAYEQYF. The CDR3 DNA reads TGTGCCAGCAGCCCCATGCAGGGGGCTTACGAGCAGTACTTC.

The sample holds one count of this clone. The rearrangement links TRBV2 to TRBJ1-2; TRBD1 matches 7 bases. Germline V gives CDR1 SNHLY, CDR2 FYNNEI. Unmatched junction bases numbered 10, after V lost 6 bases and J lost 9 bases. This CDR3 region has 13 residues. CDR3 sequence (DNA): TGTGCCAGCAGGTTGGGACAGACTCGGAGCTACACCTTC. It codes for CASRLGQTRSYTF.

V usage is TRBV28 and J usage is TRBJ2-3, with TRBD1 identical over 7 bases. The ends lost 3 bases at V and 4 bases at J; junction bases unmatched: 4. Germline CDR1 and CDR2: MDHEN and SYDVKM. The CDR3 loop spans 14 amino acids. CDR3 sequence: CASSLAGGSDTQYF. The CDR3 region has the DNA TGTGCCAGCAGTTTGGCAGGGGGTTCAGATACGCAGTATTTT.

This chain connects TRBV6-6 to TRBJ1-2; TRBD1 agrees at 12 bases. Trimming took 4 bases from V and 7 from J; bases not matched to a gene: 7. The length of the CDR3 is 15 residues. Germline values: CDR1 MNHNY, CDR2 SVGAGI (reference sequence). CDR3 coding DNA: TGTGCCAGCAGTTCCCCGGGACAGGGGGCTTCTGGCTACACCTTC. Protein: CASSSPGQGASGYTF.

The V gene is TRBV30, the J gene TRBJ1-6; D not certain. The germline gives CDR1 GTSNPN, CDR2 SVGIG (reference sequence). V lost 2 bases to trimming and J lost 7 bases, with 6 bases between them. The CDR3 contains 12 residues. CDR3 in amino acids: CAWSMGNSPLHF. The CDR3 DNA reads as TGTGCCTGGAGTATGGGGAATTCACCCCTCCACTTT.

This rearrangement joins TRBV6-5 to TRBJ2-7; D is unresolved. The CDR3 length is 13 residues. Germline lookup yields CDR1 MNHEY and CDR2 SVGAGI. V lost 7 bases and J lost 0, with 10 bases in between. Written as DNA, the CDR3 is TGTGCCAGCAAGTTTAAAGTCTCCTACGAGCAGTACTTC. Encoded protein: CASKFKVSYEQYF.

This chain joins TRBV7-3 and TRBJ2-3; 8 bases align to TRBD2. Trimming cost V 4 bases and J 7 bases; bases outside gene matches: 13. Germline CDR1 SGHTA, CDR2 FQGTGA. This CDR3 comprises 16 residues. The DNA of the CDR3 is TGTGCCAGCAGCTCAATGGTATCGGGGGGGTTGAATACGCAGTATTTT. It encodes CASSSMVSGGLNTQYF.

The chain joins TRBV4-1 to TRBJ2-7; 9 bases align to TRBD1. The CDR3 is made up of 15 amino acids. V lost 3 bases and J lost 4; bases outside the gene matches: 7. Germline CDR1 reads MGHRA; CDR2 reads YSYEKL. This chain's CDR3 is CASSHPGQGFYEQYF. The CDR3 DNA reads TGCGCCAGCAGCCATCCGGGACAGGGTTTTTACGAGCAGTACTTC.

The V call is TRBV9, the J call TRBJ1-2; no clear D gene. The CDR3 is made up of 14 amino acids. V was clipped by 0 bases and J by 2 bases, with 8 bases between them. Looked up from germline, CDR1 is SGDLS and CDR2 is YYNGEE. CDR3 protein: CASSVEPGNYGYTF. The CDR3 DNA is TGTGCCAGCAGCGTAGAGCCCGGGAACTATGGCTACACCTTC.

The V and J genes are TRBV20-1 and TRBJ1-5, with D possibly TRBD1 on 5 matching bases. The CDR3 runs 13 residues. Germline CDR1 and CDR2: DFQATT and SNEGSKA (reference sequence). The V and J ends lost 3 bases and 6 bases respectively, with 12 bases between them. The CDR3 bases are TGCAGTGCTAGTGGGGGGGACGGTCAGCCCCAGCATTTT. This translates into CSASGGDGQPQHF.

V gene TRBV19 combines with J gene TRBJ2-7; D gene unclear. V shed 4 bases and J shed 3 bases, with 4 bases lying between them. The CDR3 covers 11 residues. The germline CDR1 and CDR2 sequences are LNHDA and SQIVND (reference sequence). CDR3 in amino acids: CASSTGYEQYF. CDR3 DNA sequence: TGTGCCAGTAGTACAGGCTACGAGCAGTACTTC.

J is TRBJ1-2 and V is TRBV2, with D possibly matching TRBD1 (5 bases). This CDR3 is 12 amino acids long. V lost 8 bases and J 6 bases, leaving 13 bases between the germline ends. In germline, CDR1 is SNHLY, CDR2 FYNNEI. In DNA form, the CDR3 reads TGTGCCAGCGACCGACAGAGGAATGGCTACACCTTC. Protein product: CASDRQRNGYTF.

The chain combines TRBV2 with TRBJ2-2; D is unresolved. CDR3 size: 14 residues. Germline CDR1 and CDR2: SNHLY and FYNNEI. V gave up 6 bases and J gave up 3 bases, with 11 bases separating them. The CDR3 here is CASRIRRDTGELFF. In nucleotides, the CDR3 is TGTGCCAGCAGGATTCGTCGGGACACCGGGGAGCTGTTTTTT.

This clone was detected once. This CDR3 is CASSMESTGTVNHQPQHF. In nucleotides, the CDR3 is TGTGCCAGTAGTATGGAGTCAACCGGGACAGTCAACCATCAGCCCCAGCATTTT. The chain employs TRBV19 and TRBJ1-5; 7 nucleotides align to TRBD1. Looked up from germline, CDR1 is LNHDA and CDR2 is SQIVND (reference sequence). CDR3 size: 18 residues. Losses at the gene ends were 3 bases for V and 5 bases for J; bases not matched to a gene: 16.

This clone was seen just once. CDR3 in amino acids: CASSRLDRYTNYGYTF. CDR3 sequence (DNA): TGTGCCAGCAGCCGACTCGATAGATACACTAACTATGGCTACACCTTC. V and J are TRBV27 and TRBJ1-2, with no clear D. V was cut by 6 bases and J by 0 bases, with 17 bases left in between. CDR1 and CDR2 from the germline V gene are MNHEY and SMNVEV (reference sequence). The CDR3 totals 16 residues.

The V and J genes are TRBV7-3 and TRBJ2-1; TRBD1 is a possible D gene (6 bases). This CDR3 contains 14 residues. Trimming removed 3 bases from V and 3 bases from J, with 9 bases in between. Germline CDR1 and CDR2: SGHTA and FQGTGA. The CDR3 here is CASSLDSLYNEQFF. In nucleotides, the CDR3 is TGTGCCAGCAGCTTGGACAGCCTCTACAATGAGCAGTTCTTC.

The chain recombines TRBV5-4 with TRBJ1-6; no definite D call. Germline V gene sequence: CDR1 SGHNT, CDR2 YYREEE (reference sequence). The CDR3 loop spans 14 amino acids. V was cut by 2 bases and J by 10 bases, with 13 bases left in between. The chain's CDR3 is CASSFSAGRSPLHF. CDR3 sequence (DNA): TGTGCCAGCAGCTTTTCGGCCGGGAGATCACCCCTCCACTTT.

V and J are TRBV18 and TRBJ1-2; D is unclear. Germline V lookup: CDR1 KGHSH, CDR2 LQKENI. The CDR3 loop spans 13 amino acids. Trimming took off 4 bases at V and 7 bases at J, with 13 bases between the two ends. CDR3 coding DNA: TGTGCCAGCTCACGCGCGGAGCGGGCTGGCTACACCTTC. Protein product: CASSRAERAGYTF.